The rows below give T cell receptor beta chains drawn from one sample of a study of blood T cells in healthy people across ages. TCRdb re-called the 5' RACE reads with MiXCR, one entry per CDR3 protein. The sample contains 1.6 million or so distinct CDR3 sequences, around 36% of which appear only once. Sequencing was done on a sample of blood. These receptors came from a woman aged 25-40 years in good health. Each CDR3 is given with its conserved first and last residue. A D gene is named only where the DNA matches it firmly. Clone size, where shown, is once, few, many, or a class for clones that have expanded.

j_call: TRBJ2-5
v_call: TRBV7-9
d_call: TRBD1
clone_size: few
cdr3_nt: TGTGCCAGCAGCCCGGGACAGGGGGCATCTGGGCAGTACTTC
cdr3_aa: CASSPGQGASGQYF

j_call: TRBJ2-5
v_call: TRBV9
d_call: TRBD1
clone_size: -
cdr3_nt: TGTGCCAGCAACGTAGGACAGGGGCGAGGGGAGACCCAGTACTTC
cdr3_aa: CASNVGQGRGETQYF

j_call: TRBJ2-1
v_call: TRBV28
d_call: -
clone_size: -
cdr3_nt: TGTGCCAGCAGCCAAGAAGACCTGAATTCCTACAATGAGCAGTTCTTC
cdr3_aa: CASSQEDLNSYNEQFF

j_call: TRBJ1-2
v_call: TRBV21-1
d_call: -
clone_size: few
cdr3_nt: TGTGCCAGCAGCAAAGGAAAACAGGGTACTCATGGCTACACCTTC
cdr3_aa: CASSKGKQGTHGYTF

j_call: TRBJ2-5
v_call: TRBV4-2
d_call: -
clone_size: -
cdr3_nt: TGTGCCAGCAGCCAAGTCGACGCAACTATGGCGACGGCCAAAGAGACCCAGTACTTC
cdr3_aa: CASSQVDATMATAKETQYF

j_call: TRBJ1-2
v_call: TRBV20-1
d_call: TRBD1
clone_size: once
cdr3_nt: TGCAGTGCCCGACAGGGGACGTTGCCTGGCTACACCTTC
cdr3_aa: CSARQGTLPGYTF

j_call: TRBJ2-1
v_call: TRBV7-6
d_call: TRBD2
clone_size: -
cdr3_nt: TGTGCCAGCAGCTTTAGCTTAGCGGGAGGTGCAAATGAGCAGTTCTTC
cdr3_aa: CASSFSLAGGANEQFF

j_call: TRBJ2-5
v_call: TRBV29-1
d_call: -
clone_size: few
cdr3_nt: TGCAGCGTTTACAGGGTGGGGGAGACCCAGTACTTC
cdr3_aa: CSVYRVGETQYF

j_call: TRBJ2-3
v_call: TRBV5-5
d_call: TRBD1
clone_size: -
cdr3_nt: TGTGCCAGCAGCTTGGCTGTAAGGACAGGGGGTCCAGATACGCAGTATTTT
cdr3_aa: CASSLAVRTGGPDTQYF

j_call: TRBJ1-1
v_call: TRBV20-1
d_call: -
clone_size: -
cdr3_nt: TGCAGTGCCTATCTAGGGACTGAAGCTTTCTTT
cdr3_aa: CSAYLGTEAFF

j_call: TRBJ1-4
v_call: TRBV4-2
d_call: TRBD1
clone_size: few
cdr3_nt: TGTGCCAGCAGCCAAGGGGACAGTTCAACTAATGAAAAACTGTTTTTT
cdr3_aa: CASSQGDSSTNEKLFF

j_call: TRBJ2-5
v_call: TRBV28
d_call: TRBD2
clone_size: few
cdr3_nt: TGTGCCAGCAGCCGGGGACTAGCGGGAGCGTGGGAGACCCAGTACTTC
cdr3_aa: CASSRGLAGAWETQYF

j_call: TRBJ2-1
v_call: TRBV20-1
d_call: TRBD2
clone_size: -
cdr3_nt: TGCAGTGCTAGAGGGAGGGTAGCGGGGGACAATGAGCAGTTCTTC
cdr3_aa: CSARGRVAGDNEQFF

j_call: TRBJ2-5
v_call: TRBV6-5
d_call: TRBD2
clone_size: -
cdr3_nt: TGTGCCAGCAGTTACTCGAGACTAGCGGGACTATACAAGCAGTACTTC
cdr3_aa: CASSYSRLAGLYKQYF

j_call: TRBJ2-1
v_call: TRBV4-1
d_call: TRBD2
clone_size: few
cdr3_nt: TGCGCCAGCAGCCAACAACCGGGACTAGCGGGAGGGAGCTCCTACAATGAGCAGTTCTTC
cdr3_aa: CASSQQPGLAGGSSYNEQFF

j_call: TRBJ2-5
v_call: TRBV20-1
d_call: TRBD2
clone_size: -
cdr3_nt: TGCAGTGCTAGAGATGATTTCCTAGCGGGGGGGGCCACAAAGACCCAGTACTTC
cdr3_aa: CSARDDFLAGGATKTQYF

j_call: TRBJ1-1
v_call: TRBV12-3/TRBV12-4
d_call: -
clone_size: -
cdr3_nt: TGTGCCAGCACTATAACACCTTACACTGAAGCTTTCTTT
cdr3_aa: CASTITPYTEAFF

j_call: TRBJ2-5
v_call: TRBV6-6
d_call: TRBD2
clone_size: few
cdr3_nt: TGTGCCAGCAGTTACTCCGGCGGGGGGAATCTATATGAGACCCAGTACTTC
cdr3_aa: CASSYSGGGNLYETQYF

j_call: TRBJ1-2
v_call: TRBV2
d_call: -
clone_size: -
cdr3_nt: TGTGCCAGCAGTGAAGCGCGAATAGGGTCCGGCTATGGCTACACCTTC
cdr3_aa: CASSEARIGSGYGYTF

j_call: TRBJ2-1
v_call: TRBV3-1
d_call: TRBD2
clone_size: few
cdr3_nt: TGTGCCACCACCGGGACTAGCGGGGTGCGTGAGCAGTTCTTC
cdr3_aa: CATTGTSGVREQFF

j_call: TRBJ2-3
v_call: TRBV27
d_call: TRBD2
clone_size: -
cdr3_nt: TGTGCCAGCACTTGGCGGGGGGCAAGCGGAGATACGCAGTATTTT
cdr3_aa: CASTWRGASGDTQYF

j_call: TRBJ2-3
v_call: TRBV6-1
d_call: TRBD2
clone_size: -
cdr3_nt: TGTGCCAGCAATACAGCAATGGGTCTAGCGGGATATAGCACAGATACGCAGTATTTT
cdr3_aa: CASNTAMGLAGYSTDTQYF

j_call: TRBJ2-5
v_call: TRBV5-1
d_call: -
clone_size: many
cdr3_nt: TGCGCCAGCAGCTTGGCTTTACTGCAAGAGACCCAGTACTTC
cdr3_aa: CASSLALLQETQYF